This T cell receptor (beta chain) comes out of a study of blood T cells in healthy people across ages. For this clonotype: Antigen specificity is unknown.

Study-level points and caveats: Long-lived and aged donors differed, with more naive CD4+ cells and higher diversity in the long-lived. While age rose, TCR beta diversity per million T cells dropped in a roughly linear way.

For the second PCR, which ran for about 6 to 12 cycles, a sample-barcoded 5' primer and a J-beta primer mix were used. TCRdb ran MiXCR on the 5' RACE reads and lists one entry per CDR3 protein. The sample includes around 1,800,000 distinct CDR3 sequences, about 39% of them seen just once. Donors each provided about 9.5 milliliters of peripheral blood. Trimming cost V 8 bases and J 3 bases, with 11 bases left between them. This CDR3 region has 12 residues. Germline V lookup: CDR1 SGDLS, CDR2 YYNGEE. The chain couples TRBV9 to TRBJ1-2, with D unresolved. Sequencing was done on a sample of blood. The sequence was obtained from a human donor in good health. CDR3 region: CASSDGYYGYTF. The CDR3 bases are TGTGCCAGTTCCGACGGTTACTATGGCTACACCTTC.